The present T cell receptor beta chain was sequenced within a study of T cells in localized non-small cell lung cancer. Study-wide points: Appearing in adjacent lung were a median about 60 of the top 100 tumor clones.

With respect to this clone: Antigen: not known.

Here immunoSEQ multiplex PCR was the method, and the copy in TCRdb shows in-frame clones only, minus some. There are 25,000 to 35,000 clones in the sample; 90% to 95% occur only once, and roughly 0.7% lies in the top ten. V was clipped by 4 bases and J by 8 bases, with 7 bases between them. Germline CDR1 is SGHDT and CDR2 is YYEEEE. This CDR3 region has 11 residues. Here the sequenced sample was peripheral blood, taken before any cancer treatment. This sequence was found in a woman aged 35-75 years with stage I lung adenocarcinoma. This sequence joins TRBV5-6 and TRBJ2-1; D gene uncertain. CDR3 residues: CASSQTYEQFF. DNA for the CDR3: TGTGCCAGCAGCCAGACTTATGAGCAGTTCTTC.